This T cell receptor (beta chain) is from a study of Tregs in tolerant kidney transplant recipients. The overall study: Sorting of CD4+CD25+CD127- cells followed approximately 3-day belatacept mixed lymphocyte reactions, sometimes with roughly 5-day graft donor restimulation. Recipient cells were told from donor cells by antibody staining. Regarding the study as a whole: Biological reproducibility was not directly addressed in this study. Activated donor B cell expansion appeared to reveal the most relevant donor-specific TCRbeta repertoire.

TCRdb's table, derived via immunoSEQ multiplex PCR, lists solely in-frame clones and lacks some. The table records roughly 20,000 clones, about three fifths of them present only once. Looked up from germline, CDR1 is SEHNR and CDR2 is FQNEAQ (reference sequence). V was shortened by 6 bases and J by 3 bases, with 9 bases between the two germline ends. The CDR3 is 12 residues long. For this clone: The target antigen is unknown.

V usage is TRBV7-9 and J usage is TRBJ2-7; D ambiguous. Sequencing used Tregs from blood cultured with allogeneic cells. The sequence was obtained from a human donor in good health. The CDR3 reads CASSSDNYEQYF. CDR3 bases: TGTGCCAGCAGTTCAGACAACTACGAGCAGTACTTC.